One and the same sample provided the 6 T cell receptor beta chains below, sequenced in a study of Tregs in tolerant kidney transplant recipients. Related graft donors supplied nonmyeloablative bone marrow transplants, and mixed chimerism was transient. Only in-frame clones appear in the TCRdb table, and some are missing; sequencing was by immunoSEQ multiplex PCR. Here the sample spans 75,000 to 100,000 clones, 80% to 95% being singletons. Specimen: CD4+ T cells from blood (PBMCs), collected 12 months after the transplant. These receptors were collected from a human patient who received a combined kidney and bone marrow transplant. Some T cells may trace back to the graft donor.

V usage is TRBV5-1 and J usage is TRBJ2-1, with D possibly matching TRBD2 (5 bases). From germline, CDR1 is SGHRS and CDR2 YFSETQ. V lost 4 bases, J lost 6 bases, and 14 bases lay in between. This CDR3 is 14 amino acids long. CDR3 region: CASSQTPGVNEQFF. The DNA of the CDR3 is TGCGCCAGCAGCCAAACCCCCGGGGTCAATGAGCAGTTCTTC.

V is TRBV9 and J is TRBJ1-4; the match to TRBD1 covers 10 bases. CDR1 SGDLS and CDR2 YYNGEE come from the germline V gene. CDR3 length equals 15 residues. V lost 2 bases and J lost 5; bases outside the gene matches: 3. The CDR3 reads CASSVRTGGNEKLFF. In nucleotides, the CDR3 is TGTGCCAGCAGCGTCCGGACAGGGGGGAATGAAAAACTGTTTTTT. Full variable domain (missing parts from reference TRBV9 and TRBJ1-4): DSGVTQTPKHLITATGQRVTLRCSPRSGDLSVYWYQQSLDQGLQFLIQYYNGEERAKGNILERFSAQQFPDLHSELNLSSLELGDSALYFCASSVRTGGNEKLFFGSGTQLSVL.

This CDR3 reads CASTTGQGYSYEQYF. CDR3 nucleotide sequence: TGTGCCAGCACCACAGGTCAGGGGTACTCCTACGAGCAGTACTTC. J is TRBJ2-7 and V is TRBV25-1; D might be TRBD1 (6 bases). The germline CDR1 and CDR2 sequences are MGHDK and SYGVNS. The V gene lost 7 bases and the J gene lost 0 bases, with 16 bases spanning the gap. The length of the CDR3 is 15 residues.

DNA of the CDR3: TGCAGCGTTGGTGCAGCGCGTGAAGCTTTCTTT. Encoded protein: CSVGAAREAFF. The chain recombines TRBV29-1 with TRBJ1-1; D unresolved. V lost 4 bases and J lost 7, with 10 bases in between. The CDR3 length is 11 residues. Germline V gives CDR1 SQVTM, CDR2 ANQGSEA.

The V gene is TRBV10-3, the J gene TRBJ2-2; 8 bases align to TRBD2. Per germline, CDR1 ENHRY and CDR2 SYGVKD. V shed 4 bases and J 5 bases; nucleotides not matched to a gene: 6. The CDR3 spans 15 residues. In DNA form, the CDR3 reads TGTGCCATCAGTGGGAGCGGGAGAACAACCGGGGAGCTGTTTTTT. Amino acid sequence: CAISGSGRTTGELFF.

V and J are TRBV25-1 and TRBJ2-1; 8 bases fit TRBD2. Per the germline V gene, CDR1 is MGHDK and CDR2 is SYGVNS. The trim removed 5 bases at V and 3 bases at J, leaving 3 bases unmatched. This CDR3 has 14 amino acids. The CDR3 bases are TGTGCCAGCAGTAAGGGACTAGTCTACAATGAGCAGTTCTTC. Translating it yields CASSKGLVYNEQFF.